This T cell receptor (beta chain) was identified in a study of human T cells and chemical hapten exposure. At the level of the study: Slight differences in pooled library volume were the main source of varying TCR yields across samples.

In the authors' workflow: A per-sample median of roughly 100,000 TCRs was observed, with a range of about 20,000 to 700,000. MiXCR was run by TCRdb on the RACE reads, yielding one entry per CDR3 protein. For this entry, the V and J calls and clone size follow TCRdb and not the study's own pipeline. The table records about 400,000 distinct CDR3 sequences, about 6% of them present only once. Time point in this sample: patch test 2, 6 weeks after DPC sensitization. This sample's treatment: therapeutic diphenylcyclopropenone sensitization with weekly scalp DPC. This clonotype was counted between two and nine times. Its antigen is as yet unknown. Overall study findings and caveats: Compared with pre-sensitization or healthy control sets, expanded TCRs clustered more.

The germline V gene has CDR1 SGHRS and CDR2 YFSETQ. This CDR3 region has 12 residues. With 2 bases removed from V and 10 bases from J, the gap between germline ends came to 10 bases. This rearrangement joins TRBV5-1 to TRBJ2-1, with D maybe TRBD2 (5 bases). The sequence was collected from a woman in her late teens or twenties with alopecia areata. Some clones in this sample may be carry-over from other donors' samples. The sample was whole blood, taken in connection with sensitization to the hapten diphenylcyclopropenone (DPC). DNA of the CDR3: TGCGCCAGCAGCTTTGGAGGACGGGAGCAGTTCTTC. Protein sequence: CASSFGGREQFF.